This T cell receptor (beta chain) was identified during a study of T cells generated in artificial thymic organoids. Concerning this clonotype: What it binds is unknown.

Deletions cut 6 bases from V and 5 bases from J, with 19 bases between. CDR3 length: 14 residues. The germline V gene encodes CDR1 DFQATT and CDR2 SNEGSKA (reference sequence). Reverse primers in the TRAC or TRBC constant regions drove separate semi-nested PCRs for TCRalpha and TCRbeta. TCRdb analysed the 5' RACE reads with MiXCR anew, one entry per CDR3 protein. The data show over 6,000 distinct CDR3 sequences, 20% to 30% seen once. Organoids aggregated human HSPCs with DLL1-transduced murine MS5 stromal cells. Organoids were seeded with FACS-purified CD34+CD3- stem and progenitor cells depleted of residual T cells. FACS isolated CD3+TCRαβ+CD8 single positive T cells before RNA extraction. Each sample used about 35,000 to 230,000 sorted cells for RNA.

Sequenced material: naive CD8+ T cells grown in artificial thymic organoids from cord blood stem and progenitor cells. Indicated subset: CD3+TCRalphabeta+CD8SP T cells; for blood, CD45RO-CCR7+ naive CD8+ T cells. The receptor was isolated from a human donor who gave cord blood stem cells for thymic organoid culture, a cardiac surgery patient who gave postnatal thymus, or a blood donor (not recorded which). This chain links TRBV20-1 with TRBJ1-2; the D gene is possibly TRBD1 (5 bases). CDR3 sequence: CSAPGQGVGYGYTF. The CDR3 bases are TGCAGTGCCCCGGGGCAAGGGGTCGGGTATGGCTACACCTTC.